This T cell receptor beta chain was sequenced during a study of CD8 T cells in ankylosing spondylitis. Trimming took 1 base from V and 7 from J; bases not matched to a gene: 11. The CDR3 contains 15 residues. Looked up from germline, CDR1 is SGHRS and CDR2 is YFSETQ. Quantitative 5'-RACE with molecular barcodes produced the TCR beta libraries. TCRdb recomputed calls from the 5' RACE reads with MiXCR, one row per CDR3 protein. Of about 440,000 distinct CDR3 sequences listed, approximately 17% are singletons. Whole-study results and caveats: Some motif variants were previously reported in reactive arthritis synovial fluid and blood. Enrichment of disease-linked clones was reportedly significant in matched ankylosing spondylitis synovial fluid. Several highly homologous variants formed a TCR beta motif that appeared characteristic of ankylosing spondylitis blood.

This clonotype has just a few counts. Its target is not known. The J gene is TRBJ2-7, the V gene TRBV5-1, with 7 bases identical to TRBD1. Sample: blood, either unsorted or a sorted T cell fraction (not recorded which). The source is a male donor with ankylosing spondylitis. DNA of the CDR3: TGCGCCAGCAGCTTGTCCGGAGACAGGGTTTTGGAGCAGTACTTC. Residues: CASSLSGDRVLEQYF. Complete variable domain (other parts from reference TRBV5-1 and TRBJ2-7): KAGVTQTPRYLIKTRGQQVTLSCSPISGHRSVSWYQQTPGQGLQFLFEYFSETQRNKGNFPGRFSGRQFSNSRSEMNVSTLELGDSALYLCASSLSGDRVLEQYFGPGTRLTVT.